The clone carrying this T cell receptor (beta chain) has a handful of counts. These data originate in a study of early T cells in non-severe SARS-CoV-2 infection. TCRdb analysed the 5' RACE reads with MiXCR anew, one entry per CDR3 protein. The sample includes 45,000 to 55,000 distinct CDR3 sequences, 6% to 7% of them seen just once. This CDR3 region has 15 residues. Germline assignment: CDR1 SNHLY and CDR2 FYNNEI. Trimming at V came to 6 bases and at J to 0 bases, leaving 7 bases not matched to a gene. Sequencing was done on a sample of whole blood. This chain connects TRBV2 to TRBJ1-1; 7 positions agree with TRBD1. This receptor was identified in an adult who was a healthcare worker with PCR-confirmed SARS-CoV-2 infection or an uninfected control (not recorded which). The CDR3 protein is CASRDPTGMNTEAFF. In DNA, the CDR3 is TGTGCCAGCAGGGACCCGACAGGGATGAACACTGAAGCTTTCTTT.